The clone carrying this TCR delta chain was observed a handful of times. The record originates from a study of γδ T cells in repeated Plasmodium falciparum infection. On the study more broadly: The natural-infection arm compared Malian children under seasonal malaria with matched Australian children. Over about 610 days, donors received four mosquito-bite P. falciparum NF54 infections.

TRG and TRD sequences were obtained from every sorted gammadelta sample. TCRdb made new clone calls on the multiplex PCR reads using CATT. The sample has roughly 86,000 delta-chain clones, over 1.1% seen once; the top ten hold 8.5% to 10%. The sequenced sample consisted of gamma-delta T cells from blood. The origin of this receptor is a pool of human donors (malaria-infected and uninfected, not separated).

CDR3 region: CALGRSYRGLGDMADKLIF. The DNA of the CDR3 is TGTGCTCTTGGGCGTTCCTACCGTGGGCTGGGGGATATGGCCGATAAACTCATCTTT. V gene TRDV1 combines with J gene TRDJ1, with 10 positions matching TRDD3. The CDR3 spans 19 residues. The germline V gene has CDR1 TSWWSYY and CDR2 QGS. Trimming cost V 5 bases and J 3 bases; bases outside gene matches: 18.